A single sample is the source of the 8 T cell receptor beta chains below, sequenced in a study of blood T cells in healthy people across ages. Using a J-beta primer mix together with a sample-barcoded 5' primer, a second PCR was run for roughly 6 to 11 cycles. TCRdb called the 5' RACE reads again in MiXCR, with one record for every CDR3 protein. The repertoire consists of 600,000 to 850,000 distinct CDR3 sequences, with 40% to 45% occurring once and the leading ten covering 20% to 25%. Sequenced: blood. These TCRs come from a woman aged 60-75 years in good health.

The chain has TRBV29-1 and TRBJ2-2; D gene ambiguous. Germline CDR1 reads SQVTM; CDR2 reads ANQGSEA. The CDR3 sequence is 13 residues long. The germline V and J ends were trimmed by 7 bases and 0 bases, with 9 bases remaining between them. CDR3 in DNA: TGCAGCGGGTCGGAAACGAACACCGGGGAGCTGTTTTTT. This translates into CSGSETNTGELFF.

The sample holds a few counts of this clonotype. This chain connects TRBV5-1 to TRBJ2-1, with 8 bases aligning to TRBD2. The CDR3 totals 15 residues. V was pared by 4 bases and J by 4 bases, with 7 bases of the junction left unmatched. Germline CDR1 reads SGHRS; CDR2 reads YFSETQ. The CDR3 bases are TGCGCCAGCAGCGATGGACTAGCAACTTACAATGAGCAGTTCTTC. Residues: CASSDGLATYNEQFF.

This chain links TRBV14 with TRBJ2-1, with 7 bases aligning to TRBD2. The CDR3 has 16 residues. CDR1 and CDR2 from the germline V gene are SGHDN and FVKESK. With V trimmed by 1 base and J by 9 bases, 12 bases remained unmatched. CDR3 protein: CASSQGELARVGEQFF. The CDR3 coding sequence is TGTGCCAGCAGCCAAGGCGAACTAGCGAGAGTAGGTGAGCAGTTCTTC.

The chain couples TRBV7-9 to TRBJ1-1, with D perhaps matching TRBD1 (6 bases). This CDR3 has 15 amino acids. Trimming shortened V by 5 bases and J by 1 base, and 14 bases separated the two germline ends. CDR1 SEHNR and CDR2 FQNEAQ come from the germline V gene (reference sequence). The DNA of the CDR3 is TGTGCCAGCAGCCTAAGGGTACAGGGGAACACTGAAGCTTTCTTT. Protein: CASSLRVQGNTEAFF.

This clonotype was picked up many times. The chain carries TRBV3-1 and TRBJ2-5, with D hard to call. There are 11 residues in the CDR3. Germline CDR1 is LGHDT and CDR2 is YNNKEL (reference sequence). V was shortened by 3 bases and J by 5 bases, with 4 bases between the two germline ends. As DNA, the CDR3 is TGTGCCAGCAGCCAGGCGGAGACCCAGTACTTC. Translating gives CASSQAETQYF.

About this clonotype itself: Since a much larger clone is just one base distant, this may be a read error. The V call is TRBV7-2, the J call TRBJ2-7; 10 bases match TRBD2. CDR1 is SGHTA and CDR2 is FQGNSA in the germline V gene. The length of the CDR3 is 12 residues. The junction had 12 bases not matched to a gene; V was cut back by 10 bases and J by 12 bases. CDR3 nucleotides: TGTGCCACCGGTCAACTAGCGGGAAGGGCGTACTTC. Translated: CATGQLAGRAYF.

The chain employs TRBV4-3 and TRBJ1-2, with 10 nucleotides matching TRBD1. CDR3 size: 15 residues. Unmatched junction bases numbered 6, after V lost 2 bases and J lost 6 bases. Germline-derived CDR1 and CDR2 are LGHNA and YSLEER. Here the CDR3 reads CASSQNPGQGNGYTF. CDR3 bases: TGCGCCAGCAGCCAAAATCCGGGACAGGGGAATGGCTACACCTTC.

In this sample, this clonotype turned up a few times. The chain employs TRBV27 and TRBJ2-1, with D perhaps TRBD1 (6 bases). Germline assignment: CDR1 MNHEY and CDR2 SMNVEV (reference sequence). CDR3 length: 13 residues. The germline V and J ends were trimmed by 3 bases and 6 bases, with 9 bases remaining between them. The CDR3 bases are TGTGCCAGCAGTTTGGACAGCCTCAATGAGCAGTTCTTC. Translation: CASSLDSLNEQFF.